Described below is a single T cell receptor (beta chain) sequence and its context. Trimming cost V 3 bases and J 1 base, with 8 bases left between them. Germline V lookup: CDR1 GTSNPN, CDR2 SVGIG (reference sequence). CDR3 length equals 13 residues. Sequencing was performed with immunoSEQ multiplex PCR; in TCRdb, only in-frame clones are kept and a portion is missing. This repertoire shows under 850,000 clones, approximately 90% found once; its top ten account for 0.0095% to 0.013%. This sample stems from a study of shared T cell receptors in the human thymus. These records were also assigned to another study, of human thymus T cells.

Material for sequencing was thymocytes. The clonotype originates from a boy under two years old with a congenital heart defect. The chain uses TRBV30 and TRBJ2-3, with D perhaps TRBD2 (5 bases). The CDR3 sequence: CAWRVSGTDTQYF. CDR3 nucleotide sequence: TGTGCCTGGAGGGTTAGCGGCACAGATACGCAGTATTTT.